The clone carrying this T cell receptor beta chain was picked up a small number of times. Its antigen remains unknown. This sample was included in a study of T cell repertoires in cytomegalovirus infection. Overall study results and limits: Individuals carrying CMV plus the relevant HLA were identified by cumulative frequency of public TCR beta families.

Trimming took 1 base from V and 1 from J, leaving 9 bases between them. The CDR3 is 14 amino acids. From germline, CDR1 is DFQATT and CDR2 SNEGSKA (reference sequence). TCRdb reanalysed the reads using MiXCR and keeps one entry per CDR3 protein. Seen here are about 7,900 distinct CDR3 sequences, 45% to 55% observed once, and the top ten hold roughly 75%. The chain carries TRBV20-1 and TRBJ2-3; no definite D call. Sequencing used PBMCs, sequenced either directly or after in vitro stimulation (not recorded which). The receptor was isolated from a human donor in good health (CMV status not recorded). Some clones in this sample may be carry-over from other donors' samples. CDR3 in amino acids: CSARVVLRTDTQYF. In DNA form, the CDR3 reads TGCAGTGCTAGAGTTGTATTACGCACAGATACGCAGTATTTT.